These 26 T cell receptor beta chains were sequenced from one sample in a study of blood T cell repertoires in COVID-19. TCRdb's table, derived via immunoSEQ multiplex PCR, lists solely in-frame clones and lacks some. Of over 75,000 clones in the sample, around four fifths were seen once. The source material was peripheral blood. These receptors all come from a human donor in a cohort sampled during active COVID-19.

The rearrangement links TRBV29-1 to TRBJ1-1; the D gene is possibly TRBD1 (6 bases). V lost 7 bases and J 3 bases, leaving 15 bases between the germline ends. Germline CDR1 reads SQVTM; CDR2 reads ANQGSEA. The CDR3 is 13 amino acids. CDR3 nucleotide sequence: TGCAGCGCTAAAAATACAGGGTACACTGAAGCTTTCTTT. This gives the protein CSAKNTGYTEAFF.

The V gene is TRBV9, the J gene TRBJ1-2; D is unresolved. CDR3 length equals 13 residues. V lost 4 bases, J lost 8 bases, and 15 bases lay in between. The germline gives CDR1 SGDLS, CDR2 YYNGEE. The CDR3, as DNA: TGTGCCAGCAGCCCCTCGGTGTCGGAGGGCTACACCTTC. This translates into CASSPSVSEGYTF.

V gene TRBV19 combines with J gene TRBJ1-1, with D perhaps TRBD1 (5 bases). Trimming left V 6 bases short and J 1 base short, with 12 bases between. The germline V gene encodes CDR1 LNHDA and CDR2 SQIVND (reference sequence). This CDR3 is built from 14 residues. CDR3 region: CASSPRVENTEAFF. The CDR3 DNA reads as TGTGCCAGTAGCCCCAGGGTCGAGAACACTGAAGCTTTCTTT. Supplemented by reference TRBV19 and TRBJ1-1, the full variable domain reads DGGITQSPKYLFRKEGQNVTLSCEQNLNHDAMYWYRQDPGQGLRLIYYSQIVNDFQKGDIAEGYSVSREKKESFPLTVTSAQKNPTAFYLCASSPRVENTEAFFGQGTRLTVV.

This sequence joins TRBV5-6 and TRBJ2-2, with 8 bases fitting TRBD1. CDR3 length: 15 residues. The V gene's germline CDR1 is SGHDT and CDR2 YYEEEE. Unmatched junction bases numbered 7, after V lost 4 bases and J lost 5 bases. This CDR3 reads CASSTRTGWTGELFF. The CDR3 nucleotides are TGTGCCAGCAGCACTCGGACAGGGTGGACCGGGGAGCTGTTTTTT.

The chain has TRBV6-5 and TRBJ1-2, with 8 bases aligning to TRBD1. The CDR3 contains 15 residues. V dropped 7 bases and J dropped 4; count of bases not matched to a gene: 11. Germline lookup yields CDR1 MNHEY and CDR2 SVGAGI. The DNA of the CDR3 is TGTGCCAGCAAGCAGGGGGCGTTCGGGCCCTATGGCTACACCTTC. It specifies CASKQGAFGPYGYTF.

V gene TRBV19 combines with J gene TRBJ1-3; perhaps TRBD1 as D (6 bases). The CDR3 is 17 residues long. The V gene lost 6 bases and the J gene lost 0 bases, with 18 bases spanning the gap. Germline CDR1 and CDR2: LNHDA and SQIVND (reference sequence). The CDR3 spells CASSPFGQPSSGNTIYF. The CDR3 DNA reads as TGTGCCAGTAGCCCCTTCGGACAGCCGAGCTCTGGAAACACCATATATTTT.

The gene calls are TRBV15 and TRBJ1-1, with D perhaps matching TRBD1 (5 bases). CDR1 LNHNV and CDR2 YYDKDF come from the germline V gene (reference sequence). This CDR3 has 13 residues. Trimming left V 5 bases short and J 1 base short, with 8 bases between. The CDR3: CATSLDTNTEAFF. Written as DNA, the CDR3 is TGTGCCACCAGCCTGGACACGAACACTGAAGCTTTCTTT.

In this sample, this clone turned up once. The rearrangement links TRBV5-1 to TRBJ2-7; 8 nucleotides line up with TRBD1. In germline, CDR1 is SGHRS, CDR2 YFSETQ. Unmatched junction bases numbered 11, after V lost 0 bases and J lost 6 bases. The CDR3 covers 16 residues. In DNA form, the CDR3 reads TGCGCCAGCAGCTTGGCCCCCACCGGGACAGGTAGCGAGCAGTACTTC. It yields the protein CASSLAPTGTGSEQYF. The full variable domain, rest sourced from reference TRBV5-1 and TRBJ2-7, is KAGVTQTPRYLIKTRGQQVTLSCSPISGHRSVSWYQQTPGQGLQFLFEYFSETQRNKGNFPGRFSGRQFSNSRSEMNVSTLELGDSALYLCASSLAPTGTGSEQYFGPGTRLTVT.

This sequence joins TRBV7-9 and TRBJ1-2, with TRBD1 matching 7 bases. Germline trimming cut 4 bases from V and 6 bases from J; bases unmatched to any gene: 5. This CDR3 region has 13 residues. Germline lookup yields CDR1 SEHNR and CDR2 FQNEAQ (reference sequence). The CDR3 is CASSSTGRNGYTF. In DNA, the CDR3 is TGTGCCAGCAGCTCGACAGGGAGGAATGGCTACACCTTC.

The chain links TRBV24-1 to TRBJ2-5, with TRBD2 identical over 7 bases. Germline CDR1 KGHDR, CDR2 SFDVKD. J gave up 3 bases and V 4 bases, and 10 bases lay outside the gene matches. The CDR3 consists of 16 residues. CDR3 protein: CATSDPAVAGKETQYF. The CDR3, as DNA: TGTGCCACCAGTGACCCCGCGGTAGCGGGTAAAGAGACCCAGTACTTC.

V is TRBV11-2 and J is TRBJ2-1; TRBD1 agrees at 10 bases. The germline CDR1 and CDR2 sequences are SGHAT and FQNNGV. The CDR3 has 16 amino acids. The V and J ends lost 5 bases and 2 bases, in that order; junction bases with no gene match: 6. Here the CDR3 reads CASSNQDRGAYNEQFF. The CDR3 DNA follows: TGTGCCAGCAGCAACCAGGACAGGGGGGCCTACAATGAGCAGTTCTTC.

The rearrangement links TRBV4-1 to TRBJ2-7; possible D gene TRBD2, 5 bases. V was trimmed by 1 base and J by 4 bases, leaving 11 bases between them. The CDR3 covers 14 residues. In germline, CDR1 is MGHRA, CDR2 YSYEKL. CDR3 loop: CASSQGIGGYEQYF. CDR3 DNA: TGCGCCAGCAGCCAAGGGATAGGAGGATACGAGCAGTACTTC.

The V and J genes are TRBV3-1 (or the pseudogene TRBV3-2) and TRBJ2-5; D unresolved. CDR1 and CDR2 from the germline V gene are LGHDT and YNNKEL (reference sequence). V gave up 3 bases and J gave up 5 bases, with 4 bases separating them. The CDR3 contains 11 residues. CDR3 sequence reads: CASSHSETQYF. In nucleotides, the CDR3 is TGTGCCAGCAGCCACTCGGAGACCCAGTACTTC.

This chain joins TRBV5-1 and TRBJ2-7, with a weak D call TRBD2 (6 bases). Trimming took off 4 bases at V and 3 bases at J, with 14 bases between the two ends. The CDR3 runs to 14 residues. Germline CDR1 reads SGHRS; CDR2 reads YFSETQ. CDR3 coding DNA: TGCGCCAGCAGCAAGACTAGACCATACTACGAGCAGTACTTC. It yields the protein CASSKTRPYYEQYF.

V is TRBV28 and J is TRBJ1-3, with no clear D. Germline values: CDR1 MDHEN, CDR2 SYDVKM. The V end was cut by 7 bases, the J end by 4 bases, with 8 bases between. The CDR3 is 12 amino acids. The CDR3 nucleotides are TGTGCCAGCACCTCGACAGGAAACACCATATATTTT. This translates into CASTSTGNTIYF.

The chain employs TRBV28 and TRBJ1-2, with D maybe TRBD1 (6 bases). CDR3 length equals 16 residues. CDR1 MDHEN and CDR2 SYDVKM come from the germline V gene. V lost 6 bases to trimming and J lost 8 bases, with 25 bases between them. The CDR3, as DNA: TGTGCCAGCAGAAAAGCGCTCGGGGGGCGAGGTTTCGGCTACACCTTC. Its protein product is CASRKALGGRGFGYTF.

The chain recombines TRBV10-3 with TRBJ1-1, with a tentative D call TRBD1 (6 bases). Per germline, CDR1 ENHRY and CDR2 SYGVKD. CDR3 length: 14 amino acids. Trimming left V 5 bases short and J 3 bases short, with 13 bases between. The CDR3 sequence: CAISPGVWDTEAFF. DNA of the CDR3: TGTGCCATCAGTCCAGGGGTCTGGGACACTGAAGCTTTCTTT.

The chain is built from TRBV3-1 (or the pseudogene TRBV3-2) and TRBJ1-3; 7 positions agree with TRBD1. Germline V gene lookup returns CDR1 LGHDT and CDR2 YNNKEL (reference sequence). V shed 4 bases and J 0 bases; nucleotides not matched to a gene: 6. The CDR3 runs to 16 residues. The CDR3 nucleotides read TGTGCCAGCAGCCGATCGACAGGGAACTCTGGAAACACCATATATTTT. It is translated as CASSRSTGNSGNTIYF.

This clone was picked up a small number of times. The J gene is TRBJ1-4, the V gene TRBV28, with unresolved D. The CDR3 contains 13 residues. CDR1 is MDHEN and CDR2 is SYDVKM in the germline V gene. V lost 5 bases and J lost 6, with 10 bases in between. The CDR3 coding sequence is TGTGCCAGCAGTCAGACTTGGGATGAAAAACTGTTTTTT. It codes for CASSQTWDEKLFF.

The chain carries TRBV2 and TRBJ2-7; the D gene is possibly TRBD1 (6 bases). Between the trimmed V and J ends, which lost 6 bases and 0 bases, there was a span of 12 bases. CDR1 is SNHLY and CDR2 is FYNNEI in the germline V gene. CDR3 length: 14 amino acids. CDR3 nucleotides: TGTGCCAGCAGGACCGACAGGAGCTCCTACGAGCAGTACTTC. It is translated as CASRTDRSSYEQYF.

The chain recombines TRBV3-1 (or the pseudogene TRBV3-2) with TRBJ2-7; D possibly corresponds to TRBD2 (7 bases). Germline CDR1 and CDR2: LGHDT and YNNKEL (reference sequence). Trimming removed 3 bases at V and 3 bases at J, with 12 bases between. CDR3 length: 14 amino acids. The CDR3 spells CASSQGGPGYEQYF. Written as DNA, the CDR3 is TGTGCCAGCAGCCAGGGGGGGCCGGGCTACGAGCAGTACTTC.

This clone has only one observation. This sequence joins TRBV2 and TRBJ2-3; D is ambiguous. CDR3 size: 14 residues. Trimming cost V 3 bases and J 2 bases, with 9 bases left between them. In germline, CDR1 is SNHLY, CDR2 FYNNEI. The CDR3 protein is CASSELAVTDTQYF. In nucleotides, the CDR3 is TGTGCCAGCAGTGAGCTGGCGGTCACAGATACGCAGTATTTT.

V is TRBV5-1 and J is TRBJ2-5; TRBD2 aligns across 12 bases. The germline V gene encodes CDR1 SGHRS and CDR2 YFSETQ. V was clipped by 4 bases and J by 1 base; unmatched bases: 8. CDR3 length: 17 amino acids. CDR3 bases: TGCGCCAGCAGCCCCGGGCTAGCGGGGGGGATCCAAGAGACCCAGTACTTC. Protein sequence: CASSPGLAGGIQETQYF.

This clone has a handful of counts. The V gene is TRBV28, the J gene TRBJ1-5, with unresolved D. Germline CDR1 and CDR2: MDHEN and SYDVKM. Trimming took 1 base from V and 2 from J, leaving 12 bases between them. The CDR3 has 16 residues. In DNA, the CDR3 is TGTGCCAGCAGTTTATTTAGGAGTGGAGGCAATCAGCCCCAGCATTTT. Translated: CASSLFRSGGNQPQHF.

The CDR3 reads CASSIRTGGDEQYF. The CDR3 nucleotides read TGTGCCAGCAGCATTCGGACAGGGGGCGACGAGCAGTACTTC. This chain links TRBV5-4 with TRBJ2-7, with 11 bases identical to TRBD1. CDR3 length: 14 residues. Germline V lookup: CDR1 SGHNT, CDR2 YYREEE (reference sequence). The junction had 5 bases not matched to a gene; V was cut back by 4 bases and J by 5 bases.

This clone was observed a few times. The chain uses TRBV29-1 and TRBJ1-2, with TRBD1 matching over 10 bases. The germline V gene encodes CDR1 SQVTM and CDR2 ANQGSEA. Trimming took 3 bases from V and 2 from J; bases not matched to a gene: 6. This CDR3 comprises 15 residues. CDR3 amino acids: CSVDETGGANYGYTF. As DNA, the CDR3 is TGCAGCGTTGATGAGACAGGGGGCGCAAACTATGGCTACACCTTC. The full variable domain, its missing parts supplied by reference TRBV29-1 and TRBJ1-2, is SAVISQKPSRDICQRGTSLTIQCQVDSQVTMMFWYRQQPGQSLTLIATANQGSEATYESGFVIDKFPISRPNLTFSTLTVSNMSPEDSSIYLCSVDETGGANYGYTFGSGTRLTVV.